This TCR beta chain derives from a study of T cell responses to AZD1222 COVID-19 vaccine. Sequencing was performed with immunoSEQ multiplex PCR; in TCRdb, only in-frame clones are kept and a portion is missing. This sample carries 40,000 to 55,000 clones, approximately 86% of them seen once, and the ten largest clones take less than 7%. The CDR3 is made up of 14 amino acids. V was shortened by 0 bases and J by 1 base, with 8 bases between the two germline ends. Germline V lookup: CDR1 SGHRS, CDR2 YFSETQ. This sequence joins TRBV5-1 and TRBJ2-7; no definite D call. The source was peripheral blood, collected 28 days after the second AZD1222 dose. The receptor comes from an adult who received the AZD1222 COVID-19 vaccine. CDR3 DNA sequence: TGCGCCAGCAGCTTGGGGGTGCCATCCTACGAGCAGTACTTC. The encoded protein is CASSLGVPSYEQYF.